This T cell receptor (beta chain) was captured by sequencing in a study of graft-versus-host responses after intestinal transplantation. The repertoire was sequenced with immunoSEQ multiplex PCR; TCRdb's copy has only in-frame clones and lacks some. Of 90,000 to 150,000 clones listed, 90% to 95% are singletons. With regard to this clone: Its antigen is currently unknown.

Germline values: CDR1 MDHEN, CDR2 SYDVKM. CDR3 length: 15 amino acids. V shed 5 bases and J 5 bases; nucleotides not matched to a gene: 8. This sequence originates from a human donor who received an intestinal transplant. This rearrangement joins TRBV28 to TRBJ2-5, with 10 bases identical to TRBD2. This sample comprised unstimulated CD8+ T cells sorted from spleen or lymph node cells, obtained before intestinal transplant. As DNA, the CDR3 is TGTGCCAGCAGTATGACTAGCGGGCCCCCGGAGACCCAGTACTTC. Its protein product is CASSMTSGPPETQYF.